This passage covers 5 T cell receptor beta chains from one sample sequenced in a study of radiotherapy plus CTLA-4 blockade in lung cancer. Some clones are missing from TCRdb's copy, which holds only in-frame ones; the method was immunoSEQ multiplex PCR. The data contain fewer than 85,000 clones, approximately 86% of them seen just once; the ten biggest clones take up over 0.75%. The source material was peripheral blood, sampled from a patient treated with radiotherapy plus ipilimumab. The receptors here all came from a human donor with non-small cell lung cancer who had stable disease on radiotherapy plus ipilimumab.

This chain joins TRBV5-1 and TRBJ2-7; 7 bases align to TRBD1. The CDR3 consists of 13 residues. Trimming removed 3 bases from V and 3 bases from J; junction bases left unmatched: 3. Germline CDR1 reads SGHRS; CDR2 reads YFSETQ. This CDR3 is CASSWGQFYEQYF. The DNA of the CDR3 is TGCGCCAGCAGCTGGGGACAGTTCTACGAGCAGTACTTC.

The chain recombines TRBV5-1 with TRBJ2-5; the D gene is possibly TRBD1 (6 bases). The J call may be incorrect, as the DNA end agrees better with TRBJ2-7. CDR3 size: 14 residues. Germline V gene sequence: CDR1 SGHRS, CDR2 YFSETQ. This CDR3 is CASSLGQVGYEQYF. The CDR3 DNA sequence: TGCGCCAGCAGCTTGGGACAGGTGGGGTACGAGCAGTACTTC.

V is TRBV30 and J is TRBJ2-7; D might be TRBD2 (7 bases). The V end was cut by 4 bases, the J end by 3 bases, with 19 bases between. The germline gives CDR1 GTSNPN, CDR2 SVGIG (reference sequence). CDR3 size: 15 residues. This CDR3 reads CAWKSVGGLNYEQYF. The DNA for the CDR3 is TGTGCCTGGAAGTCGGTGGGGGGGCTGAACTACGAGCAGTACTTC.

This clone was detected only a few times. The CDR3 region has the DNA TGTGCCAGCAGCGCCGGGACGGGCTACGAGCAGTACTTC. Translation: CASSAGTGYEQYF. This chain links TRBV2 with TRBJ2-7, with D perhaps TRBD1 or TRBD2 (5 bases each). Germline-derived CDR1 and CDR2 are SNHLY and FYNNEI. The V end was cut by 6 bases, the J end by 3 bases, with 12 bases between. This CDR3 has 13 residues.

The chain recombines TRBV19 with TRBJ2-5; no definite D call. Per germline, CDR1 LNHDA and CDR2 SQIVND (reference sequence). V was trimmed by 5 bases and J by 2 bases, leaving 12 bases between them. This CDR3 spans 14 amino acids. The CDR3 DNA reads as TGTGCCAGTAGTTCCAGACCAGGACAAGAGACCCAGTACTTC. Translated, it gives CASSSRPGQETQYF.